This T cell receptor (beta chain) was found in a study of blood T cell repertoires in COVID-19. Study-wide context: Samples representing acute and convalescent COVID-19 were sourced from the United States, Italy and Spain. From T cells, B-cell-depleted T cells, or PBMCs came the material, which was cDNA or gDNA.

CDR1 and CDR2 (germline): MDHEN, SYDVKM. The CDR3 is made up of 12 amino acids. Trimming removed 7 bases at V and 7 bases at J, with 10 bases between. As originally analysed: Nucleated cell number was recorded as an estimate derived from reference gene primer amplification. Here immunoSEQ multiplex PCR was the method, and the copy in TCRdb shows in-frame clones only, minus some. The DNA gave D and trimming, while V, J and clone size come from that table. The sample consists of approximately 270,000 clones, around 86% of them appearing once. Sample: peripheral blood. This TCR derives from a man between 45 and 60 years old with acute or convalescent COVID-19. The chain recombines TRBV28 with TRBJ2-2, with D unresolved. The CDR3 sequence is CASTTSGGELFF. Here the CDR3 DNA reads TGTGCCAGCACCACTTCTGGCGGGGAGCTGTTTTTT.